This record concerns one T cell receptor (beta chain) sequence. No antigen is known for it. Base qualities are missing; no much larger clone stands one base away. The sample originates from a study of graft-versus-host responses after intestinal transplantation (dated by TCRdb to about 2021). For the study in its entirety: Multivisceral, liver-intestinal, or isolated intestinal transplants were received by the recipients. Every recipient was given anti-thymocyte globulin induction, followed by roughly 3 years of maintenance tacrolimus and steroids. After intestinal transplantation, graft-versus-host and host-versus-graft alloreactive T cell clones in the graft, circulation and bone marrow were tracked using bulk TCR-beta CDR3 sequencing. To identify alloreactive clones, pre-transplant mixed lymphocyte reaction products were sequenced and compared with unstimulated pre-transplant donor and recipient T cells. The cohort enrolled 20 to 30 intestinal transplant recipients, one of whom was a retransplant, and 3 patients without pretransplant specimens were excluded. Donor T cell macrochimerism was defined as a peak of at least 4% donor T cells among recipient peripheral blood mononuclear cells. Rather than going through the commercial service, samples from a few later patients were sequenced in-house on an Illumina MiSeq and processed with MiXCR. Summary of the overall study and its limitations: Early after transplant, peak levels of circulating GvH clones were found to be associated with declines in HvG clones. High GvH to HvG T cell clonal ratios were observed in the allografts of patients with donor T cell macrochimerism. The conclusions were limited by the relatively low number and heterogeneity of the intestinal transplant patients. GvH clones were detected in recipient bone marrow, and some of these GvH clones were observed earlier in ileal mucosa or blood, consistent with an intestinal mucosal origin.

Preparation of the library involved the immunoSEQ multiplex PCR assay. For most patients, genomic DNA was isolated with the Qiagen DNeasy Blood and Tissue Kit and shipped frozen to Adaptive Biotechnologies for TCR sequencing. High-throughput TCR-beta CDR3 sequencing of genomic DNA from most patients was performed by Adaptive Biotechnologies. The authors' pipeline ran thus. Adaptive's ImmunoSEQ software was the source of the TCR sequencing data for 15 to 20 patients, while three other patients were processed with MiXCR and VDJtools. To correct CD4 versus CD8 sorting errors, sequences present in both subsets at a frequency ratio below 5:1 were removed. CDR3 nucleotide sequences shared between donor and recipient were removed because their origin could not be assigned. Alloreactive clones required at least 2-fold expansion over unstimulated cells and minimum CFSE-low frequency of 0.002% (template counts) or 0.001% (read counts). Clones detected in sequenced pre-transplant spleen, lymph node, or MLR CFSE-low populations of the donor or recipient were defined as mappable. The cumulative frequency of alloreactive clones was calculated as a percentage of all sequences, weighted by copy number. In TCRdb, the immuneACCESS table is reduced to in-frame sequences with V and J assigned. These tables do not hold every clone; where another copy was compared, an unresolved V gene accounts for under half, and the others remain unexplained. V and J calls and clone size come straight from that table; D and trimming were deduced from the DNA. Within this sample are about 110,000 clones, with 93% of them counted one time only. Clones ranked in the top ten supply roughly 0.5% of the sample.

CDR1 and CDR2 (MNHEY, SVGAGI) derive from the germline V gene. There are 14 amino acids in the CDR3, from cysteine to phenylalanine inclusive. This entry keeps only the CDR3 DNA: 42 bases, framed from base 1. V and J are truncated by 10 bases and 5 bases respectively, leaving an intervening sequence of 17 bases. The sample's time point label, decoded: cells obtained before transplantation from donor or recipient. CD3+CD4+ and CD3+CD8+ populations were FACS-sorted from unstimulated pre-transplant donor and recipient cells taken from spleen or lymph nodes. The TCR comes from a human donor who received an intestinal transplant. The chain employs TRBV6-5 and TRBJ2-2, with a tentative D gene TRBD2 over 5 matching bases. The sequencing used unstimulated CD8+ T cells sorted from spleen or lymph node cells, collected before intestinal transplant. The DNA is as follows: TGTGCCACCGCTCCCTTTTCGGGAACCGGGGAGCTGTTTTTT. Its product reads: CATAPFSGTGELFF.